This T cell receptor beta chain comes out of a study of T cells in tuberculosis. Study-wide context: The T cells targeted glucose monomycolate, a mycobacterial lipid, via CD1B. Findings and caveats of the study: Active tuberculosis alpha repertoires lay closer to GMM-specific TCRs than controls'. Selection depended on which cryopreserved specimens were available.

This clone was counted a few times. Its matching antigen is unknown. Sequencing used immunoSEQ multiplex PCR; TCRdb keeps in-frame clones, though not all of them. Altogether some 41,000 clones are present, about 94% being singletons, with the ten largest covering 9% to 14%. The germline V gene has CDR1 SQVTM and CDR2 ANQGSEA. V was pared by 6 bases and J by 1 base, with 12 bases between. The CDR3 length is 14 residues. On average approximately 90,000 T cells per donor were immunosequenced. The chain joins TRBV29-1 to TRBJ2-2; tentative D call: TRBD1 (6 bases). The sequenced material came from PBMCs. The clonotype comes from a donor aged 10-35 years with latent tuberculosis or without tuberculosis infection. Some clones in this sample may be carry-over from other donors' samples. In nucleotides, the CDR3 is TGCAGCGTCCAAGGACAGATGAACACCGGGGAGCTGTTTTTT. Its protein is CSVQGQMNTGELFF.